This T cell receptor beta chain is from a study of cytomegalovirus exposure and HLA in healthy donors. Overall study findings and caveats: Reportedly, a later analysis found an Asian-associated ancestry cluster had fewer N-insertions than the roughly 700-donor mean.

V shed 4 bases, J shed 3 bases, and the junction held 10 bases outside the gene matches. Germline values: CDR1 MDHEN, CDR2 SYDVKM. The CDR3 sequence is 16 residues long. About this clone itself: The antigen is undetermined.

PCR primers comprised 60 Vbeta and 13 Jbeta primers. Profiled with immunoSEQ multiplex PCR; TCRdb holds only in-frame clones, not every one. The sample includes 150,000 or so clones, roughly 70% of them seen just once. This chain uses TRBV28 with TRBJ2-7; 9 nucleotides agree with TRBD2. This receptor was obtained from a male donor in good health and CMV-seronegative. Material for sequencing was PBMCs. The CDR3 coding sequence is TGTGCCAGCAGTTCCATAATCCCTAGCGGGAACTACGAGCAGTACTTC. Translation: CASSSIIPSGNYEQYF.